This entry lists 10 T cell receptor beta chains sequenced from one sample in a study of T cell changes during pregnancy in multiple sclerosis. Clones were sequenced by immunoSEQ multiplex PCR, and TCRdb holds only the in-frame ones, with some missing. Counted here are over 70,000 clones, about 93% occurring once; the ten biggest clones make up 1.5% to 2%. The source material was peripheral blood, sampled in the first trimester of pregnancy. These receptors all come from a female donor in good health, enrolled as a control in a pregnancy study.

The chain carries TRBV5-6 and TRBJ2-3; tentative D call: TRBD2 (6 bases). Germline V CDR1 and CDR2: SGHDT, YYEEEE. Trimming pared 4 bases from V and 6 bases from J, leaving 18 bases between. The CDR3 runs 15 residues. The CDR3 protein is CASSRGTGRGDTQYF. CDR3 DNA: TGTGCCAGCAGCCGCGGGACGGGACGAGGGGATACGCAGTATTTT.

The V call is TRBV28, the J call TRBJ2-7; TRBD1 matches at 7 bases. Looked up from germline, CDR1 is MDHEN and CDR2 is SYDVKM. The V gene end was trimmed by 11 bases and the J gene end by 1 base; junction bases not matched to a gene: 11. This CDR3 is built from 14 residues. This CDR3 reads CAASRDSDSYEQYF. The CDR3 bases are TGTGCCGCATCCCGGGACAGTGATTCCTACGAGCAGTACTTC.

The CDR3, as DNA: TGTGCCAGCAGTGGTCTGCGGGACACTGAAGCTTTCTTT. Protein sequence: CASSGLRDTEAFF. The rearrangement links TRBV2 to TRBJ1-1; D is ambiguous. This CDR3 comprises 13 residues. CDR1 and CDR2 (germline): SNHLY, FYNNEI. V lost 4 bases, J lost 3 bases, and 9 bases lay in between.

This clone appeared a single time. The chain combines TRBV10-3 with TRBJ1-2; 7 bases line up with TRBD1. The CDR3 sequence is 17 residues long. Germline assignment: CDR1 ENHRY and CDR2 SYGVKD. The ends lost 5 bases at V and 0 bases at J; junction bases unmatched: 12. In DNA form, the CDR3 reads TGTGCCATCAGTAAACAAGGACAGGAGACAACTAACTATGGCTACACCTTC. Amino acids: CAISKQGQETTNYGYTF.

CDR3 in amino acids: CASSGEKGNTIYF. CDR3 nucleotides: TGTGCCAGCAGTGGGGAGAAAGGAAACACCATATATTTT. The chain is built from TRBV6-1 and TRBJ1-3, with unresolved D. The germline V and J ends were trimmed by 4 bases and 4 bases, with 8 bases remaining between them. This CDR3 has 13 amino acids. The germline gives CDR1 MNHNS, CDR2 SASEGT.

This rearrangement joins TRBV6-5 to TRBJ1-2; tentatively, D is TRBD1 (5 bases). The germline V and J ends were trimmed by 0 bases and 6 bases, with 17 bases remaining between them. In germline, CDR1 is MNHEY, CDR2 SVGAGI. The CDR3 runs to 16 residues. This chain's CDR3 is CASSYSLIGDEDGYTF. The CDR3 DNA is TGTGCCAGCAGTTACTCTCTGATAGGGGATGAGGATGGCTACACCTTC.

This chain's CDR3 is CASSLVVSSGINEQYF. The CDR3 coding sequence is TGTGCCAGCAGCTTAGTAGTGTCTAGCGGGATTAACGAGCAGTACTTC. The rearrangement uses TRBV11-2 and TRBJ2-7; TRBD2 agrees at 9 bases. The CDR3 spans 16 residues. J gave up 5 bases and V 1 base, and 9 bases lay outside the gene matches. Germline lookup yields CDR1 SGHAT and CDR2 FQNNGV.

This clone has a handful of counts. The rearrangement uses TRBV10-3 and TRBJ1-5; TRBD1 aligns across 9 bases. The length of the CDR3 is 14 residues. Germline values: CDR1 ENHRY, CDR2 SYGVKD. The ends lost 5 bases at V and 6 bases at J; junction bases unmatched: 5. This chain's CDR3 is CAISPGQGSQPQHF. The CDR3 DNA reads TGTGCCATCAGTCCGGGACAGGGAAGTCAGCCCCAGCATTTT.

The rearrangement links TRBV27 to TRBJ2-7, with D possibly TRBD2 on 6 matching bases. This CDR3 is built from 14 residues. With 3 bases removed from V and 2 bases from J, the gap between germline ends came to 11 bases. Germline CDR1 is MNHEY and CDR2 is SMNVEV (reference sequence). CDR3 bases: TGTGCCAGCAGTTTTGGAGGGAGTACCTACGAGCAGTACTTC. It is translated as CASSFGGSTYEQYF.

Only a few counts were recorded for this clone. The CDR3 DNA reads TGTGCCAGTAGTGCCCAGACTAGCGGGAGGGGCCAAGAGACCCAGTACTTC. It encodes CASSAQTSGRGQETQYF. The V gene is TRBV19, the J gene TRBJ2-5; TRBD2 aligns across 14 bases. Germline V gene lookup returns CDR1 LNHDA and CDR2 SQIVND (reference sequence). This CDR3 spans 17 amino acids. The ends lost 5 bases at V and 1 base at J; junction bases unmatched: 6.